One sample yielded the 18 T cell receptor beta chains listed below, sequenced in a study of shared clonotypes between healthy human individuals. Libraries were prepared by immunoSEQ multiplex PCR; TCRdb keeps only in-frame clonotypes and omits some of them. The repertoire holds about 710,000 clones, with around 73% as singletons. Sequencing was done on a sample of memory CD4+ T cells sorted from blood. Subset: CD45RA-negative fraction. These receptors all come from a woman aged 30 to 39 in good health.

J is TRBJ2-5 and V is TRBV27, with D perhaps being TRBD1 or TRBD2 (5 bases each). Trimming removed 5 bases from V and 4 bases from J, with 17 bases in between. Germline V lookup: CDR1 MNHEY, CDR2 SMNVEV (reference sequence). The length of the CDR3 is 15 residues. CDR3: CASSPGDRVVETQYF. The CDR3 DNA is TGTGCCAGCAGTCCCGGGGACCGAGTCGTAGAGACCCAGTACTTC.

The chain is built from TRBV19 and TRBJ2-1, with D possibly TRBD2 on 6 matching bases. V was pared by 6 bases and J by 4 bases, with 10 bases between. The CDR3 loop spans 13 amino acids. CDR1 is LNHDA, CDR2 SQIVND, per germline (reference sequence). The CDR3 nucleotides are TGTGCCAGTAGCGGGAGTACTTACAATGAGCAGTTCTTC. Encoded protein: CASSGSTYNEQFF.

The chain carries TRBV2 and TRBJ1-2; D call uncertain. The CDR3 has 13 amino acids. Germline V lookup: CDR1 SNHLY, CDR2 FYNNEI. Trimming cost V 2 bases and J 4 bases, with 8 bases left between them. Here the CDR3 DNA reads TGTGCCAGCAGTGAACGGCAGAGCTATGGCTACACCTTC. As protein: CASSERQSYGYTF.

This rearrangement joins TRBV11-2 to TRBJ1-1; D call uncertain. The V gene lost 4 bases and the J gene lost 2 bases, with 11 bases spanning the gap. CDR3 size: 14 residues. Per germline, CDR1 SGHAT and CDR2 FQNNGV. CDR3 amino acids: CASSSKPGNTEAFF. For the CDR3, the DNA is TGTGCCAGCAGCTCAAAACCGGGCAACACTGAAGCTTTCTTT.

Concerning this clone itself: The sample holds other DNA sequences that translate to the same CDR3. This sequence joins TRBV6-1 and TRBJ2-6; no clear D gene. Germline lookup yields CDR1 MNHNS and CDR2 SASEGT. The CDR3 runs to 15 residues. Trimming cost V 1 base and J 1 base, with 5 bases left between them. CDR3 sequence: CASSEVRSGANVLTF. The CDR3 bases are TGTGCCAGCAGTGAAGTCCGTTCTGGGGCCAACGTCCTGACTTTC.

The CDR3, as DNA: TGTGCCAGCAGCCGACACACCATGAACACTGAAGCTTTCTTT. Protein: CASSRHTMNTEAFF. The chain is built from TRBV14 and TRBJ1-1; D not certain. Germline V gene lookup returns CDR1 SGHDN and CDR2 FVKESK. Trimming left V 4 bases short and J 0 bases short, with 9 bases between. This CDR3 has 14 amino acids.

Regarding this clone: This same CDR3 is encoded by further DNA sequences in the sample. The rearrangement uses TRBV2 and TRBJ2-7; no clear D gene. The germline CDR1 and CDR2 sequences are SNHLY and FYNNEI. V was shortened by 7 bases and J by 2 bases, with 9 bases between the two germline ends. The CDR3 has 12 residues. The CDR3 spells CASTPQAYEQYF. As DNA, the CDR3 is TGTGCCAGCACCCCTCAGGCCTACGAGCAGTACTTC.

This clone has just a few counts. This rearrangement joins TRBV7-2 to TRBJ2-7; D remains ambiguous. The V gene's germline CDR1 is SGHTA and CDR2 FQGNSA. The CDR3 consists of 13 residues. V shed 5 bases and J shed 3 bases, with 11 bases lying between them. The CDR3 nucleotides read TGTGCCAGCAGCCCCTACCTCCACTACGAGCAGTACTTC. Its translation: CASSPYLHYEQYF.

The genes are TRBV2 and TRBJ2-7; 7 bases align to TRBD1. V lost 5 bases to trimming and J lost 2 bases; unmatched junction nucleotides: 9. This CDR3 region has 15 residues. The germline V gene has CDR1 SNHLY and CDR2 FYNNEI. The CDR3 is CASSTEETGPYEQYF. CDR3 bases: TGTGCCAGCAGTACCGAGGAGACAGGGCCCTACGAGCAGTACTTC.

The chain has TRBV27 and TRBJ1-5, with TRBD1 identical over 7 bases. Per the germline V gene, CDR1 is MNHEY and CDR2 is SMNVEV (reference sequence). The CDR3 sequence is 13 residues long. V shed 5 bases, J shed 7 bases, and the junction held 5 bases outside the gene matches. CDR3 sequence reads: CASSLQGGQPQHF. Here the CDR3 DNA reads TGTGCCAGCAGTCTCCAGGGGGGACAGCCCCAGCATTTT.

In its sample, this clone was seen a few times. J is TRBJ1-1 and V is TRBV7-9; D is uncertain. The CDR3 runs to 13 residues. The V end was cut by 0 bases, the J end by 11 bases, with 13 bases between. Germline V lookup: CDR1 SEHNR, CDR2 FQNEAQ (reference sequence). CDR3 sequence: CASSLALGEKAFF. The CDR3 DNA is TGTGCCAGCAGCTTAGCGCTCGGGGAGAAGGCTTTCTTT.

V usage is TRBV7-8 and J usage is TRBJ2-7, with D tentatively TRBD1 (6 bases). Between the trimmed V and J ends, which lost 1 base and 7 bases, there was a span of 11 bases. The CDR3 has 13 amino acids. CDR1 and CDR2 from the germline V gene are SGHVS and FQNEAQ. CDR3 region: CASSLGGHLEQYF. CDR3 coding DNA: TGTGCCAGCAGCTTAGGGGGGCACCTTGAGCAGTACTTC.

The gene calls are TRBV7-2 and TRBJ1-5; tentatively, D is TRBD1 (5 bases). The germline CDR1 and CDR2 sequences are SGHTA and FQGNSA. The V end lost 2 bases, the J end lost 4 bases, and 15 bases lay between the germline ends. This CDR3 has 16 residues. The CDR3 region is CASSLWGGSENQPQHF. As DNA, the CDR3 is TGTGCCAGCAGCTTATGGGGGGGATCGGAAAATCAGCCCCAGCATTTT.

The chain joins TRBV28 to TRBJ2-2; 7 bases map to TRBD1. V lost 4 bases to trimming and J lost 4 bases; unmatched junction nucleotides: 9. Germline CDR1 is MDHEN and CDR2 is SYDVKM. This CDR3 region has 16 residues. This CDR3 reads CASSSIGQVPTGELFF. CDR3 DNA: TGTGCCAGCAGTTCCATTGGACAGGTGCCCACCGGGGAGCTGTTTTTT.

This chain uses TRBV4-1 with TRBJ2-5, with a possible D match to TRBD2 (6 bases). Germline V gene data show CDR1 as MGHRA and CDR2 as YSYEKL. CDR3 length equals 16 residues. Trimming removed 2 bases at V and 2 bases at J, with 15 bases between. CDR3 loop: CASSQKNTGLQETQYF. The CDR3 bases are TGCGCCAGCAGCCAAAAGAACACGGGACTGCAAGAGACCCAGTACTTC.

The V and J genes are TRBV5-6 and TRBJ1-2, with TRBD1 identical over 9 bases. V gave up 4 bases and J gave up 8 bases; unmatched junction bases: 6. This CDR3 has 13 amino acids. Per germline, CDR1 SGHDT and CDR2 YYEEEE. CDR3 region: CASSPGTGYGYTF. CDR3 DNA: TGTGCCAGCAGCCCTGGGACAGGGTACGGCTACACCTTC.

The chain employs TRBV10-3 and TRBJ1-6; TRBD1 matches at 9 bases. J gave up 7 bases and V 3 bases, and 4 bases lay outside the gene matches. CDR1 and CDR2 from the germline V gene are ENHRY and SYGVKD. The CDR3 extends over 15 amino acids. The CDR3 bases are TGTGCCATCAGTGAACAGGGGGCGGAGAATTCACCCCTCCACTTT. Translated: CAISEQGAENSPLHF.

This clone was recorded a few times. The chain recombines TRBV11-2 with TRBJ2-2; D gene uncertain. This CDR3 comprises 16 residues. V was trimmed by 2 bases and J by 5 bases, leaving 15 bases between them. CDR1 SGHAT and CDR2 FQNNGV come from the germline V gene. The DNA for the CDR3 is TGTGCCAGCAGCTTAATGAGCAGCTCTTTGACCGGGGAGCTGTTTTTT. Translated, it gives CASSLMSSSLTGELFF. The full variable domain, completed using reference TRBV11-2 and TRBJ2-2, is EAGVAQSPRYKIIEKRQSVAFWCNPISGHATLYWYQQILGQGPKLLIQFQNNGVVDDSQLPKDRFSAERLKGVDSTLKIQPAKLEDSAVYLCASSLMSSSLTGELFFGEGSRLTVL.